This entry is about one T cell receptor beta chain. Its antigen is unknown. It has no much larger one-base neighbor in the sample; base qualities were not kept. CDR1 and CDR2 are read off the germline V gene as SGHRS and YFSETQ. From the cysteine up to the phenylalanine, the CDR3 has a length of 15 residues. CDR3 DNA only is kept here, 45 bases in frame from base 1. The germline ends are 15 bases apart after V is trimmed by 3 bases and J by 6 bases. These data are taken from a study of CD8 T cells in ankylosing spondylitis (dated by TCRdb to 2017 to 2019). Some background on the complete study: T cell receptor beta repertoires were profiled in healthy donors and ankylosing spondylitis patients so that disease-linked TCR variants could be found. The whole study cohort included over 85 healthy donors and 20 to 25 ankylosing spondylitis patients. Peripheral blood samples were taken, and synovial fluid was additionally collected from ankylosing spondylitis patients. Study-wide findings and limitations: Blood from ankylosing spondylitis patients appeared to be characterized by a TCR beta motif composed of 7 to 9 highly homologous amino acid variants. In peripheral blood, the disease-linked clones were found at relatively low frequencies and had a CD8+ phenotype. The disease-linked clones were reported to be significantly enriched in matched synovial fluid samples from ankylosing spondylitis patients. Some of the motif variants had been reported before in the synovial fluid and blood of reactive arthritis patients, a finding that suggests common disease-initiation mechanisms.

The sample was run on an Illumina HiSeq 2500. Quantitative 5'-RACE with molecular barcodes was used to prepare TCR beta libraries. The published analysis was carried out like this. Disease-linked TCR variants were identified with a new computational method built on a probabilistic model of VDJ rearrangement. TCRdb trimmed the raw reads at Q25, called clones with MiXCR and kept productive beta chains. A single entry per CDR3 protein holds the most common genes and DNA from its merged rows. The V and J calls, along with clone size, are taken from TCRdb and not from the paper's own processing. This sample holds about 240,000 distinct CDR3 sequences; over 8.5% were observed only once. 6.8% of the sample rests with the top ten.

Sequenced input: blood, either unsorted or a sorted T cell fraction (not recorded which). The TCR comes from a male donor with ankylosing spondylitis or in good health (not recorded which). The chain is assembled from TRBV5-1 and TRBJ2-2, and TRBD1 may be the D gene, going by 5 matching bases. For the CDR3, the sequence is CASSWIGHPSGELFF. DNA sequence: TGCGCCAGCAGCTGGATAGGACATCCCTCCGGGGAGCTGTTTTTT.